The clone carrying this T cell receptor (beta chain) was seen at least ten times. The antigen remains undetermined. This sample stems from a study of T cells in Graves' hyperthyroidism and ophthalmopathy. General study results and limits: Ophthalmopathy onset followed model prediction by a median around 6.9 months.

The CDR3 sequence is 13 residues long. V was shortened by 1 base and J by 5 bases, with 9 bases between the two germline ends. Using RNA transcripts as the source, TCR beta CDR3 regions were amplified. Researchers ran a first-round RT-PCR on the TCR CDR3 using the HTBI primer set. TCRdb itself ran the multiplex PCR reads through MiXCR, one entry per CDR3 protein. The sample includes about 640,000 distinct CDR3 sequences, less than 25% of them seen just once. The chain has TRBV12-3 or TRBV12-4 and TRBJ2-7, with D maybe TRBD1 (5 bases). The sequenced material came from blood. The TCR sequence derives from a man between 25 and 39 years old with Graves' ophthalmopathy. The CDR3 loop is CASSLGEGDEQYF. The CDR3 region has the DNA TGTGCCAGCAGTTTAGGTGAAGGGGACGAGCAGTACTTC.